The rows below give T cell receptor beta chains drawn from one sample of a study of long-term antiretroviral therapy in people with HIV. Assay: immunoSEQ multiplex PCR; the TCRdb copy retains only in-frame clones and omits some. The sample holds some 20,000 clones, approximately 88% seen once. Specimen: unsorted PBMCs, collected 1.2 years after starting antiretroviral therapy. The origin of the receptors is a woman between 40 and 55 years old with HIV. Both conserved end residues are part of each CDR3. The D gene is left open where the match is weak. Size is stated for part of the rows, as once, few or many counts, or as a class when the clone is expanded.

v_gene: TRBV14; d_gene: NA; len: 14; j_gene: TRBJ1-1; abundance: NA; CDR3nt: TGTGCCAGCAGCCAGATGGGTACGAACACTGAAGCTTTCTTT; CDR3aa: CASSQMGTNTEAFF
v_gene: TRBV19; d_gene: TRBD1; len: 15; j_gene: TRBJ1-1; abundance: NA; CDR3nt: TGTGCCAGTAGTATACGAGAATCAACGGGACAGGGGGCTTTCTTT; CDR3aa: CASSIRESTGQGAFF
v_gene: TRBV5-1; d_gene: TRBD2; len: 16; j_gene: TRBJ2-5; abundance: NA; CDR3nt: TGCGCCAGCAGCCGAAAATACAGCGGGAGCAAGGAGACCCAGTACTTC; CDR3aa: CASSRKYSGSKETQYF
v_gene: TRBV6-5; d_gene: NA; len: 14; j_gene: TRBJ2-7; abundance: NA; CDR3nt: TGTGCCAGCAGTCTCGGGACCGACTCCTACGAGCAGTACTTC; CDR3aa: CASSLGTDSYEQYF
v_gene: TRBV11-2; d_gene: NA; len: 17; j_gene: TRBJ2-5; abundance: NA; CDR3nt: TGTGCCAGCAGCTTAGAGGGATTTCGCATGGACCAAGAGACCCAGTACTTC; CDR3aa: CASSLEGFRMDQETQYF
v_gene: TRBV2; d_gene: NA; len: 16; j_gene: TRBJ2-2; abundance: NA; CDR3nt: TGTGCCAGCACCAGCTCCCCCCTTGGGTACACCGGGGAGCTGTTTTTT; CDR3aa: CASTSSPLGYTGELFF
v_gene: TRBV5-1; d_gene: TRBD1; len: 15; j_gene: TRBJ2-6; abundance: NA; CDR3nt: TGCGCCAGCAGCACCGGGACAGCTGGGGCCAACGTCCTGACTTTC; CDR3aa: CASSTGTAGANVLTF
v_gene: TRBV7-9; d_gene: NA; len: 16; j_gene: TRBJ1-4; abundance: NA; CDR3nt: TGTGCCAGCAGCTTAGAGACAACAGCAACTAATGAAAAACTGTTTTTT; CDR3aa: CASSLETTATNEKLFF
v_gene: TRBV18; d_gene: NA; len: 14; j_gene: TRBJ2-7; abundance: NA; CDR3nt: TGTGCCAGCTCACCAGGCGGGGCTTCCCACGAGCAGTACTTC; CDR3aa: CASSPGGASHEQYF
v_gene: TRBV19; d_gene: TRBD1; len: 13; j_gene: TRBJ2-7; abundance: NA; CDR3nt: TGTGCCACCACCGGGACAGCCACCCACGAGCAGTACTTC; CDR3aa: CATTGTATHEQYF
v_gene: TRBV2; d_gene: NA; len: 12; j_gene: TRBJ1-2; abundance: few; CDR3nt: TGTGCCAGCAGTGCTCGTCTGTCTGGCTACACCTTC; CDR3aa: CASSARLSGYTF
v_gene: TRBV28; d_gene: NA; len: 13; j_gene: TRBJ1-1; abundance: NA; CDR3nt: TGTGCCAGCAGATCGACAGGTTTCACTGAAGCTTTCTTT; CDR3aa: CASRSTGFTEAFF
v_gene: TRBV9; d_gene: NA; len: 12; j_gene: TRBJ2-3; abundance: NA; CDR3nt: TGTGCCAGCAGCAGAAGTACAGATACGCAGTATTTT; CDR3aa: CASSRSTDTQYF
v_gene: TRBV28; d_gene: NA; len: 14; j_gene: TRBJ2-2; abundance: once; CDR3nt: TGTGCCAGTAGTCTGACAGGGAACACCGGGGAGCTGTTTTTT; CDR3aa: CASSLTGNTGELFF
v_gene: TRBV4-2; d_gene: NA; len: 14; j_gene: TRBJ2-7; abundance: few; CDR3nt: TGTGCCAGCAGCCAAGCCGTTCAGGGGTACGAGCAGTACTTC; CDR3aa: CASSQAVQGYEQYF
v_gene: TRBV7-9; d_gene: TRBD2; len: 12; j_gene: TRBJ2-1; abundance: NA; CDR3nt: TGTGCCAGCAGCTTAGGGGAGGGTGAGCAGTTCTTC; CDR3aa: CASSLGEGEQFF
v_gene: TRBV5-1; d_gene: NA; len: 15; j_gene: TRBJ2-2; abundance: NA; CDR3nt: TGCGCCAGCAGCTTGGGGGAGGCAGACACCGGGGAGCTGTTTTTT; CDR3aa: CASSLGEADTGELFF
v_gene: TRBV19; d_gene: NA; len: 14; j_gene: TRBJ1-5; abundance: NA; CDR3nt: TGTGCCAGTAGTATGAATACAGGGAATCAGCCCCAGCATTTT; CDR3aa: CASSMNTGNQPQHF
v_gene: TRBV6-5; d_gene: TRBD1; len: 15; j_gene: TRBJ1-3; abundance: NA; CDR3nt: TGTGCCAGCAGTTACGACAGGGGGGGAGGAAACACCATATATTTT; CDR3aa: CASSYDRGGGNTIYF
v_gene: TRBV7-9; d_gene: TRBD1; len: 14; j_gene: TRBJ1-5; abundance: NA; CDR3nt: TGTGCCAGCAGCGCGGACAGGGGGATTCAGCCCCAGCATTTT; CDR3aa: CASSADRGIQPQHF
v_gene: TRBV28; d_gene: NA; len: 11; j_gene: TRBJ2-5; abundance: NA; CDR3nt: TGTGCCAGCAGTGAACGAGAGACCCAGTACTTC; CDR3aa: CASSERETQYF
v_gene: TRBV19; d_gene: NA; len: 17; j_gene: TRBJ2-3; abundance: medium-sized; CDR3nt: TGTGCCAGTAGTAACACACCGGGACACCAAGTCACAGATACGCAGTATTTT; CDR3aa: CASSNTPGHQVTDTQYF
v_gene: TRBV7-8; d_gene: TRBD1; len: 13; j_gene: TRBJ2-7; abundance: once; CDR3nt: TGTGCCAGCAGCCGACAGGGGGATGGCGAGCAGTACTTC; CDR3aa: CASSRQGDGEQYF
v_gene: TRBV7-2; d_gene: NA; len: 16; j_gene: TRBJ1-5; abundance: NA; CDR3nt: TGTGCCAGCAGCAACCTGCCCCGCGAGAGCAATCAGCCCCAGCATTTT; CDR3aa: CASSNLPRESNQPQHF
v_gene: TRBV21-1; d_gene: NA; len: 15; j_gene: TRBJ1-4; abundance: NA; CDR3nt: TGTGCCAGCGGGAGGTACAGTCTTACTAATGAAAAACTGTTTTTT; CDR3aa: CASGRYSLTNEKLFF
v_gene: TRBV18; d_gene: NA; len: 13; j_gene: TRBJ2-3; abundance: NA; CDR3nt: TGTGCCAGCTCAGATGGGAACACAGATACGCAGTATTTT; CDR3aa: CASSDGNTDTQYF
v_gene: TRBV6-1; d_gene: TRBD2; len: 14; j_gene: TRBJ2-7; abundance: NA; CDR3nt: TGTGCCAGCAGTGAAGTGGGACTAGAGGCACGTCAGTACTTC; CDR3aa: CASSEVGLEARQYF
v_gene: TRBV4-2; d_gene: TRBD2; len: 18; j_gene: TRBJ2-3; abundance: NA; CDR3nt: TGTGCCAGCAGCCAAGAGGGGAGGGCTAGCGGGAGGATAGATACGCAGTATTTT; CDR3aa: CASSQEGRASGRIDTQYF
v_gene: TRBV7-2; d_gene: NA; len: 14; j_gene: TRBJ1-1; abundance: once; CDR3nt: TGTGCCAGCAGCTTTTTCGGCCCTAACACTGAAGCTTTCTTT; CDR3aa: CASSFFGPNTEAFF
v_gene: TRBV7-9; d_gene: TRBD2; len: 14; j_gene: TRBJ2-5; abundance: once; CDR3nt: TGTGCCAGCAGCACACTAGCGGGAGCAGAGACCCAGTACTTC; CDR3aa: CASSTLAGAETQYF
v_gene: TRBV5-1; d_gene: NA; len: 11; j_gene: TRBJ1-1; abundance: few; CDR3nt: TGCGCCAGCATCGCGGGCACTGAAGCTTTCTTT; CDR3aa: CASIAGTEAFF
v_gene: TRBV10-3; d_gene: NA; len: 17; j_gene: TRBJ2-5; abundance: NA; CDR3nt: TGTGCCATCAGTGAGTCTAGGGAGCGCGGGACAGAAGAGACCCAGTACTTC; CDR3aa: CAISESRERGTEETQYF
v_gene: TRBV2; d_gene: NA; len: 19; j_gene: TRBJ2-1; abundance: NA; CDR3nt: TGTGCCAGCACCGGCTCGAGAATTCCCCGGGCGAGCTCCTACAATGAGCAGTTCTTC; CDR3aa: CASTGSRIPRASSYNEQFF
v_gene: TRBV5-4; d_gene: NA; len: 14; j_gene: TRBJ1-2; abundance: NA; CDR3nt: TGTGCCAGCAGCTTGGAGGGCGCTAACTATGGCTACACCTTC; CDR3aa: CASSLEGANYGYTF
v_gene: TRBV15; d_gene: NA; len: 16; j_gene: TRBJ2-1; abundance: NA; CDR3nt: TGTGCCACCAGCAGAGATGGAGGACAGTGGGATAATGAGCAGTTCTTC; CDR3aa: CATSRDGGQWDNEQFF
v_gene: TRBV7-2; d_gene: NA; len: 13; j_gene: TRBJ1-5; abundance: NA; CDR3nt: TGTGCCAGCAGCTTTGAAGTCAATCAGCCCCAGCATTTT; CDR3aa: CASSFEVNQPQHF
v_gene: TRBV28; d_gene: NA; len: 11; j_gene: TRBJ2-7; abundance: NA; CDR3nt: TGTGCCAGCAGTGCGAAGTACGAGCAGTACTTC; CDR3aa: CASSAKYEQYF
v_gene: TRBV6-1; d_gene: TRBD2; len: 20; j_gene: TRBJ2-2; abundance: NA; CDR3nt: TGTGCCAGCAGTGAAAGAGATTTTCGACTAGCGGGAGGGGTCACCGGGGAGCTGTTTTTT; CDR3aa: CASSERDFRLAGGVTGELFF
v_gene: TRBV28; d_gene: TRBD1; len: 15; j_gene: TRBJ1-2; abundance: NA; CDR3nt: TGTGCCAGCAGCCCCGCCGGGGGACAGGTCTATGGCTACACCTTC; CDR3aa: CASSPAGGQVYGYTF
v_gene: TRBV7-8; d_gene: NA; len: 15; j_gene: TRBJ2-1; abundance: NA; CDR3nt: TGTGCCAGCAGCCTTGGGCCCGCATCCTACAATGAGCAGTTCTTC; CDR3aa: CASSLGPASYNEQFF
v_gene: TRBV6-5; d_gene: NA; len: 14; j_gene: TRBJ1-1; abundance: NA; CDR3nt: TGTGCCAGCGGGGAGGAAATGGTGAACACTGAAGCTTTCTTT; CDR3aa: CASGEEMVNTEAFF
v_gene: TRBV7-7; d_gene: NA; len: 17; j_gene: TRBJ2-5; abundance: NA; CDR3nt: TGTGCTAGCAGCCCTGGAGGGACAGCTCTCCTTCAAGAGACCCAGTACTTC; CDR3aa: CASSPGGTALLQETQYF